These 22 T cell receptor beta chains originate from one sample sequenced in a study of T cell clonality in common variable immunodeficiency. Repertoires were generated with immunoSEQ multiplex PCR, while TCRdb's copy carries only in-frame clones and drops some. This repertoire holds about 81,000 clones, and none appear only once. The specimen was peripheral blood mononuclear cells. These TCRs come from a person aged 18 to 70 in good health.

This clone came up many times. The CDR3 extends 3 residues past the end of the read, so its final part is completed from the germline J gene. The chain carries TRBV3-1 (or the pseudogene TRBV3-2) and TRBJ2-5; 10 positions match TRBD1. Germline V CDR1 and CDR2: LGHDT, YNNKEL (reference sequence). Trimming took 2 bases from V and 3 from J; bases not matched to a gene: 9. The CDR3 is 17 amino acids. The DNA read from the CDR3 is TGTGCCAGCAGCCAATACCGACAGGGGGCGGGAAAAGAGACC. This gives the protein CASSQYRQGAGKET. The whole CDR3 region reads CASSQYRQGAGKETQYF.

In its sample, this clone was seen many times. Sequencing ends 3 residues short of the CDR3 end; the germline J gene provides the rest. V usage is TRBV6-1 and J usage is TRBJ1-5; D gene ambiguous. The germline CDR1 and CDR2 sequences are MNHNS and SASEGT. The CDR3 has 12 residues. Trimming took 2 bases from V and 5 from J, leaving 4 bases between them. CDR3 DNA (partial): TGTGCCAGCAGTGAATTATATCAGCCC. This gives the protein CASSELYQP. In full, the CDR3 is CASSELYQPQHF.

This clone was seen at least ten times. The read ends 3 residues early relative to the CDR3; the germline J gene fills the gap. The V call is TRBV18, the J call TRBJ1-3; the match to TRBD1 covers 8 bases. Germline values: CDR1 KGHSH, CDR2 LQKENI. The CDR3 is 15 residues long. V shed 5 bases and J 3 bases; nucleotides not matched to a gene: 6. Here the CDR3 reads CASSLDRAIGNTIYF. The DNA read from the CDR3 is TGTGCCAGCTCATTGGACAGGGCGATTGGAAACACC. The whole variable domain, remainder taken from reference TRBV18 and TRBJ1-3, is NAGVMQNPRHLVRRRGQEARLRCSPMKGHSHVYWYRQLPEEGLKFMVYLQKENIIDESGMPKERFSAEFPKEGPSILRIQQVVRGDSAAYFCASSLDRAIGNTIYFGEGSWLTVV.

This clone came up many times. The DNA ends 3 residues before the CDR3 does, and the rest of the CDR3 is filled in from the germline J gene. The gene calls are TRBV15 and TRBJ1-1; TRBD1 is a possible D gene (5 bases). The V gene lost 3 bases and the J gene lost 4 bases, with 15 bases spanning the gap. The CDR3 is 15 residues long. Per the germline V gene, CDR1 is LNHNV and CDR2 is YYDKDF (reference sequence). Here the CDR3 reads CATSSWGREGTEAFF. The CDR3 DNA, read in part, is TGTGCCACCAGCAGCTGGGGCAGGGAGGGCACTGAA.

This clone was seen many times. The sequenced CDR3 bases are TGTGCCAGCAGCTCCGCCAACCGACTAGCGGGAGCTTCAGATACG. Translating it yields CASSSANRLAGASDT. In full, the CDR3 reads CASSSANRLAGASDTQYF. The chain carries TRBV7-3 and TRBJ2-3; 12 nucleotides agree with TRBD2. The read stops 3 residues short of the end of the CDR3; the missing end is completed from the germline J gene. J lost 4 bases, V lost 4 bases, and 12 bases had no gene match. CDR1 and CDR2 (germline): SGHTA, FQGTGA. The CDR3 has 18 amino acids.

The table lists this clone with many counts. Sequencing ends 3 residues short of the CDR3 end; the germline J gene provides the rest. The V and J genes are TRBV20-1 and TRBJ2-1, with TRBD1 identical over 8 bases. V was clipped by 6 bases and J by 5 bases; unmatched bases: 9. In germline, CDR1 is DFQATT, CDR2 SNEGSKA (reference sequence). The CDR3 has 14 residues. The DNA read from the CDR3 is TGCAGTGCCCTAACGCTGACAGGGGACAATGAG. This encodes CSALTLTGDNE. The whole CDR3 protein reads CSALTLTGDNEQFF.

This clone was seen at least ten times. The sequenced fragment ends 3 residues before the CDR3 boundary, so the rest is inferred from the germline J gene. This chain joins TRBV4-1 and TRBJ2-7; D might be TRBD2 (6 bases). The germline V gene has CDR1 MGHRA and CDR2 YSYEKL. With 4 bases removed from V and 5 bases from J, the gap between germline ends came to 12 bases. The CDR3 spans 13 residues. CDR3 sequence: CASSLAGSHEQYF. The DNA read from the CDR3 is TGCGCCAGCAGCCTCGCGGGGTCCCACGAG.

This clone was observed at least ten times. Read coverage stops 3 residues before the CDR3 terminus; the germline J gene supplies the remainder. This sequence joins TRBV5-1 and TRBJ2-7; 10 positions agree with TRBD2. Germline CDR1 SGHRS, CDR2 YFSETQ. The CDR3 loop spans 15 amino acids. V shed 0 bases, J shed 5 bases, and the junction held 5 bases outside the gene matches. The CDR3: CASSLAGLANDEQYF. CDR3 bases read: TGCGCCAGCAGCTTGGCGGGACTAGCGAACGACGAG.

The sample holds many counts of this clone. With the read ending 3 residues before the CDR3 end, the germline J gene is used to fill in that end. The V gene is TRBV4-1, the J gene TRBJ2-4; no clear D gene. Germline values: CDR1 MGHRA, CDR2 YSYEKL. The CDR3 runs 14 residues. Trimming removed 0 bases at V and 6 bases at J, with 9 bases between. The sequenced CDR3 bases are TGCGCCAGCAGCCAAGATGCGGTAACAAACATT. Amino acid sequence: CASSQDAVTNI. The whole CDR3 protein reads CASSQDAVTNIQYF.

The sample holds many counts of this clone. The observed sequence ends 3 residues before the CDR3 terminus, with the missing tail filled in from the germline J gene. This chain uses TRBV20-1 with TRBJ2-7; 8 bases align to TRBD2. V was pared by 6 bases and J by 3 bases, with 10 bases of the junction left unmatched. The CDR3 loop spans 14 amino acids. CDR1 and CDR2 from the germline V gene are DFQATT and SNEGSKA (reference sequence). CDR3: CSALKAGAVYEQYF. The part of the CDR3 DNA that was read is TGCAGTGCATTAAAAGCGGGAGCTGTCTACGAG.

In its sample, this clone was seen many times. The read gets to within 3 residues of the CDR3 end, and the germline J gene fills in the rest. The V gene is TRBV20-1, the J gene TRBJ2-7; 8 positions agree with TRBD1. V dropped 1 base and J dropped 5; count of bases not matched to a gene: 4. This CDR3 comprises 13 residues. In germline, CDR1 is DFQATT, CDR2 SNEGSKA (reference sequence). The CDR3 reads CSARGTGHHEQYF. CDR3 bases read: TGCAGTGCTAGAGGGACAGGGCACCACGAG.

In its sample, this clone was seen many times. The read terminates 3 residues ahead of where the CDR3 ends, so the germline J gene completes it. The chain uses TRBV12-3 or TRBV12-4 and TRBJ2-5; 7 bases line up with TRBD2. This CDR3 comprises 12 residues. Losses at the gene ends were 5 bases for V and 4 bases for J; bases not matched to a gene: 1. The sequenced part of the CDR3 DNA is TGTGCCAGCAGTCCGGGGGGAGAGACC. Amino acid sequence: CASSPGGET. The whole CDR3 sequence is CASSPGGETQYF.

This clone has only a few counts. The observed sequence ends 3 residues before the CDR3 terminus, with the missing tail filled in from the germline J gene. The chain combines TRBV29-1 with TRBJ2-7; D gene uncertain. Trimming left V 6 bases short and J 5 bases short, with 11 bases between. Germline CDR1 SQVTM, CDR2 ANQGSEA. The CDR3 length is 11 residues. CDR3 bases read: TGCAGCGTAAATAGAGCTCACGAG. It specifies CSVNRAHE. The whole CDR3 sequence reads CSVNRAHEQYF.

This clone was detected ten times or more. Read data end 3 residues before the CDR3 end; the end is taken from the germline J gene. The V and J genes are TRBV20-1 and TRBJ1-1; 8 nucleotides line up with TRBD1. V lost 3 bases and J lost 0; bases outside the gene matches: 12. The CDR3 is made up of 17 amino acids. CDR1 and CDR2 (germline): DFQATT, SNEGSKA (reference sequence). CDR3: CSASQGAGFRVNTEAFF. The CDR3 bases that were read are TGCAGTGCTAGCCAGGGGGCGGGCTTTCGGGTGAACACTGAA.

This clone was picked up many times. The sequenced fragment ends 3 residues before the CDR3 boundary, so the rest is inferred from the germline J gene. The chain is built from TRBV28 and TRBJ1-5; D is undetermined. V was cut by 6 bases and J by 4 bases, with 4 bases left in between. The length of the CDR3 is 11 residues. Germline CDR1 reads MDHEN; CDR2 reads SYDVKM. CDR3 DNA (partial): TGTGCCAGCAGGCAGAATCAGCCC. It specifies CASRQNQP. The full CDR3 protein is CASRQNQPQHF.

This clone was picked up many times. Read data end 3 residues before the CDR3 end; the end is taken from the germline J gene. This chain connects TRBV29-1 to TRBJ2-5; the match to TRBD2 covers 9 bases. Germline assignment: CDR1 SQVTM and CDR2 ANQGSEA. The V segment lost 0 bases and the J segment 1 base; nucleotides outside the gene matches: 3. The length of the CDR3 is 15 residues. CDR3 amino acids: CSVEDQLAGQETQYF. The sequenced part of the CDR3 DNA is TGCAGCGTTGAAGATCAACTAGCGGGCCAAGAGACC. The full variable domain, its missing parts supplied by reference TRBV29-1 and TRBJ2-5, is SAVISQKPSRDICQRGTSLTIQCQVDSQVTMMFWYRQQPGQSLTLIATANQGSEATYESGFVIDKFPISRPNLTFSTLTVSNMSPEDSSIYLCSVEDQLAGQETQYFGPGTRLLVL.

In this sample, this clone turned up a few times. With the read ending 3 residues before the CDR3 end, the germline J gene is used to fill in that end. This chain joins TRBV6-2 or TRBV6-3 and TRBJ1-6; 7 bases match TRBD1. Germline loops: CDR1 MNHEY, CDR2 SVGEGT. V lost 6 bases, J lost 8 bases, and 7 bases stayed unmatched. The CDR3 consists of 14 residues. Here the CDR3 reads CASSRQGVDSPLHF. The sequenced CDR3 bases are TGTGCCAGCAGCCGACAGGGTGTCGATTCACCC.

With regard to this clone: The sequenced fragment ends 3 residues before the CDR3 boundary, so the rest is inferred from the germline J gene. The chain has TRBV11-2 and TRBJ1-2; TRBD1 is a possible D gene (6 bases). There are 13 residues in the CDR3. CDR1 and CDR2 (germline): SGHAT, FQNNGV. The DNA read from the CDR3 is TGTGCCAGCAGCACAGGAGGGGGTCAGGGC. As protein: CASSTGGGQG. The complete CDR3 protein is CASSTGGGQGYTF.

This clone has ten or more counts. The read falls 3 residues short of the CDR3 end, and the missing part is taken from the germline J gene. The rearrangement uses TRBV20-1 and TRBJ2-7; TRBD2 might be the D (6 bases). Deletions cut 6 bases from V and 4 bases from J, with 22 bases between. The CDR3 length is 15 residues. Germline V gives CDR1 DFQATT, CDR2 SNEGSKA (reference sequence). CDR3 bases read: TGCAGTGCCAGCATGCCGGGACTGAATGCTTACGAG. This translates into CSASMPGLNAYE. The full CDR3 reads CSASMPGLNAYEQYF.

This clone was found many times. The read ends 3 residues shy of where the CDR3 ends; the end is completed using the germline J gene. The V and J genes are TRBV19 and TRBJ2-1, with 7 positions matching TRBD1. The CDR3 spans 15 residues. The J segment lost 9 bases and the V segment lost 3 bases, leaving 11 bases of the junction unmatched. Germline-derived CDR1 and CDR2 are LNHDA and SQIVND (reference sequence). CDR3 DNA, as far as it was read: TGTGCCAGTAGTATGCGACAGGGTGGGGTCGGTGAG. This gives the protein CASSMRQGGVGE. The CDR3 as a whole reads CASSMRQGGVGEQFF.

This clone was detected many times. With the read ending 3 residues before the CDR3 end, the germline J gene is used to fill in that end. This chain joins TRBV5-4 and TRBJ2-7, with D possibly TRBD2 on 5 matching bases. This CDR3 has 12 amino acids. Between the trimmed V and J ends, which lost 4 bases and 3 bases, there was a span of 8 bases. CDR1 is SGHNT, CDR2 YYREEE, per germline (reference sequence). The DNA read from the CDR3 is TGTGCCAGCAGCAGCGGAAGCTACGAG. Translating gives CASSSGSYE. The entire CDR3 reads CASSSGSYEQYF.

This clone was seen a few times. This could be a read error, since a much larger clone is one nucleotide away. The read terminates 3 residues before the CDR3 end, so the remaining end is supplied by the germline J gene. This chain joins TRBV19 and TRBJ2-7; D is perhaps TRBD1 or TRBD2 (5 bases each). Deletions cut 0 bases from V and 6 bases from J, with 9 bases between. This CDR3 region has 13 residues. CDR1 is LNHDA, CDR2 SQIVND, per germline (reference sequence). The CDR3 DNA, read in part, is TGTGCCAGTAGTATAGAGCCAGGGAGCGAG. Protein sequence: CASSIEPGSE. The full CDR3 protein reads CASSIEPGSEQYF.